This T cell receptor beta chain was retrieved from a study of control samples from healthy donors and cancer patients. Germline loops: CDR1 SGHTA, CDR2 FQGNSA. There are 17 residues in the CDR3. J was trimmed by 5 bases and V by 2 bases; bases with no gene match: 12. Assay: immunoSEQ multiplex PCR; the TCRdb copy retains only in-frame clones and omits some. The table has 150,000 to 200,000 clones, around 92% seen once; the top ten hold around 2%. The sequencing sample was made of blood. The rearrangement uses TRBV7-2 and TRBJ2-5; 9 bases fit TRBD1. The source of this sequence is a middle-aged woman in good health. The DNA for the CDR3 is TGTGCCAGCAGCTTAACGGGAACCGGGACAGGGTGGGAGACCCAGTACTTC. It codes for CASSLTGTGTGWETQYF.